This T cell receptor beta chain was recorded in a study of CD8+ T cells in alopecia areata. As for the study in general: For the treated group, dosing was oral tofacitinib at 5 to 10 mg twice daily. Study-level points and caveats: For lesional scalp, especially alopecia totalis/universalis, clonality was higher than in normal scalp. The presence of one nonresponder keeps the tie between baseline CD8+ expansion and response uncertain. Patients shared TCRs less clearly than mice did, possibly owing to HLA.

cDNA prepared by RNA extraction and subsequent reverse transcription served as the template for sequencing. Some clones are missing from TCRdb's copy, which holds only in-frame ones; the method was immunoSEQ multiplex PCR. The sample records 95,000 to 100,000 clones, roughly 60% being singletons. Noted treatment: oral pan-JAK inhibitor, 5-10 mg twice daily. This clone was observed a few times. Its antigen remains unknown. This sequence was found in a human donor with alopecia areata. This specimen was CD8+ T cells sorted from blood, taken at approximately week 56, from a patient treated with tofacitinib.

This CDR3 reads CASSLIPADSYYEQYF. CDR3 coding DNA: TGTGCCAGCAGCTTAATACCGGCAGACTCCTACTACGAGCAGTACTTC. This chain connects TRBV7-9 to TRBJ2-7; D is ambiguous. V was shortened by 2 bases and J by 3 bases, with 17 bases between the two germline ends. The CDR3 is made up of 16 amino acids. Looked up from germline, CDR1 is SEHNR and CDR2 is FQNEAQ (reference sequence).